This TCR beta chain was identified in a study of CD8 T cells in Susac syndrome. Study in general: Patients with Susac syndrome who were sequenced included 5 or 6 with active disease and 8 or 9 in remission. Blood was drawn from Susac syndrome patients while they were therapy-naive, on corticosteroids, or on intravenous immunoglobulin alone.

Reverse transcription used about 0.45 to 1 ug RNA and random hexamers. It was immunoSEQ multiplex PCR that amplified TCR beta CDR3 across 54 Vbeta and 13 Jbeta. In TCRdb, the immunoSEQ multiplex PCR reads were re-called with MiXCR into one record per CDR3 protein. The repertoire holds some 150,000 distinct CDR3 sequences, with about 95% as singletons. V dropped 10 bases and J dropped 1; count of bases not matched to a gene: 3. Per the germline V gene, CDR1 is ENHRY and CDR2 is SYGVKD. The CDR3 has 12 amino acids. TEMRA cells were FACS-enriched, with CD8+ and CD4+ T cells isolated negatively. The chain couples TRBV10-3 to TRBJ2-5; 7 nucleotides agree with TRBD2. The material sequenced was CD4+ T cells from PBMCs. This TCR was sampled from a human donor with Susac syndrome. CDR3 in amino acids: CATGTTQETQYF. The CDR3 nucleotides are TGTGCCACCGGGACTACCCAAGAGACCCAGTACTTC.